This T cell receptor beta chain was documented in a study of CD8 T cells in Susac syndrome. Reverse transcription of roughly 0.5 to 1 ug RNA used random hexamers. TCR beta CDR3 was amplified by immunoSEQ multiplex PCR. This amplification extended across 54 Vbeta and 13 Jbeta segments. TCRdb reprocessed the immunoSEQ multiplex PCR reads with MiXCR, giving one entry per CDR3 protein. The table shows about 53,000 distinct CDR3 sequences, with 95% occurring only once. CD8+ and CD4+ T cells from blood underwent TCR beta sequencing. This CDR3 has 14 amino acids. With 8 bases removed from V and 6 bases from J, the gap between germline ends came to 17 bases. Per germline, CDR1 MDHEN and CDR2 SYDVKM.

The J gene is TRBJ2-1, the V gene TRBV28, with D perhaps being TRBD1 or TRBD2 (6 bases each). The receptor's source is a human donor with Susac syndrome. Material for sequencing was CD8+ T cells from PBMCs. In DNA, the CDR3 is TGTGCCAGCTACAGAGGGGGGCGGGGCAATGAGCAGTTCTTC. Amino acids: CASYRGGRGNEQFF.